These T cell receptor beta chains were read from a single sample in a study of OX40 agonist ivuxolimab in advanced cancers. The assay was immunoSEQ multiplex PCR, and TCRdb's table has in-frame clones only and misses some. This sample has over 10,000 clones, with about 86% found just once. The sample was CD4+ or CD8+ T cells sorted from blood, taken in a trial of the OX40 agonist ivuxolimab. These receptor sequences come from an adult with an advanced solid tumor such as melanoma, head and neck, liver or kidney cancer. The CDR3 runs from the conserved cysteine through the conserved F or W. A D gene is named only where the DNA matches it firmly. Clone sizes are given selectively: once, few, many, or a class where the clone is expanded.

d_call: TRBD1; j_call: TRBJ2-5; clone_size: large; v_call: TRBV7-6; cdr3_aa: CASSLTGVRETQYF; cdr3_nt: TGTGCCAGCAGCTTAACAGGGGTTCGGGAGACCCAGTACTTC
d_call: NA; j_call: TRBJ2-7; clone_size: NA; v_call: TRBV4-3; cdr3_aa: CASRLLGWLSYEQYF; cdr3_nt: TGCGCCAGCAGGCTACTAGGTTGGCTCTCCTACGAGCAGTACTTC
d_call: NA; j_call: TRBJ2-7; clone_size: NA; v_call: TRBV9; cdr3_aa: CASSAPQGPYEQYF; cdr3_nt: TGTGCCAGCAGCGCCCCACAGGGTCCCTACGAGCAGTACTTC
d_call: TRBD1; j_call: TRBJ1-6; clone_size: NA; v_call: TRBV27; cdr3_aa: CASSLTLTGGNSPLHF; cdr3_nt: TGTGCCAGCAGTTTAACTTTGACAGGGGGTAATTCACCCCTCCACTTT
d_call: NA; j_call: TRBJ1-1; clone_size: NA; v_call: TRBV11-3; cdr3_aa: CASRSDQRAEAFF; cdr3_nt: TGTGCCAGCAGATCGGACCAGAGGGCTGAAGCTTTCTTT
d_call: TRBD1; j_call: TRBJ1-1; clone_size: NA; v_call: TRBV9; cdr3_aa: CASSPDRDTEAFF; cdr3_nt: TGTGCCAGCAGCCCAGACAGGGACACTGAAGCTTTCTTT
d_call: NA; j_call: TRBJ2-7; clone_size: medium-sized; v_call: TRBV5-6; cdr3_aa: CASSLTYEQYF; cdr3_nt: TGTGCCAGCAGCTTGACCTACGAGCAGTACTTC
d_call: TRBD2; j_call: TRBJ2-1; clone_size: NA; v_call: TRBV2; cdr3_aa: CATRGRGETYNEQFF; cdr3_nt: TGTGCCACCAGAGGGCGGGGGGAGACCTACAATGAGCAGTTCTTC
d_call: NA; j_call: TRBJ2-1; clone_size: NA; v_call: TRBV7-9; cdr3_aa: CASRTGTAAPHEQFF; cdr3_nt: TGTGCCAGCAGAACCGGGACCGCGGCCCCCCATGAGCAGTTCTTC
d_call: TRBD1; j_call: TRBJ2-2; clone_size: NA; v_call: TRBV28; cdr3_aa: CASRPGTGNTGELFF; cdr3_nt: TGTGCCAGCAGACCCGGGACAGGAAACACCGGGGAGCTGTTTTTT
d_call: NA; j_call: TRBJ2-7; clone_size: NA; v_call: TRBV11-3; cdr3_aa: CASRSRDGYEQYF; cdr3_nt: TGTGCCAGCAGAAGCAGGGACGGGTACGAGCAGTACTTC
d_call: NA; j_call: TRBJ2-2; clone_size: NA; v_call: TRBV7-9; cdr3_aa: CASSLGVAGELFF; cdr3_nt: TGTGCCAGCAGCTTAGGGGTCGCCGGGGAGCTGTTTTTT
d_call: NA; j_call: TRBJ2-1; clone_size: NA; v_call: TRBV19; cdr3_aa: CASSIGVTYNEQFF; cdr3_nt: TGTGCCAGTAGTATAGGGGTGACCTACAATGAGCAGTTCTTC